The present TCR beta chain was sequenced within a study of CD8+ T cells in alopecia areata. As for the study in general: The drug, oral tofacitinib, was given to treated patients at 5 to 10 mg twice daily. Dosing spanned 6 to 18 months on tofacitinib, then 6 months off drug. Study-wide points: Both scalp clonality and the expanded CD8+ clones among the top 100 showed a significant decrease with tofacitinib.

Treatment defined: oral pan-JAK inhibitor, 5-10 mg twice daily. This clone has more than one count but fewer than ten. As yet, its antigen is unknown. The V and J ends lost 1 base and 3 bases respectively, with 15 bases between them. There are 16 residues in the CDR3. Germline CDR1 is SGHTS and CDR2 is YDEGEE. TCR sequencing used cDNA made by reverse transcription of extracted RNA. Some clones are missing from TCRdb's copy, which holds only in-frame ones; the method was immunoSEQ multiplex PCR. In the table there are 150,000 or so clones, about 51% of which are singletons. Material: CD8+ T cells sorted from blood, obtained at week 4, from a patient treated with tofacitinib. The chain has TRBV5-8 and TRBJ2-3, with D perhaps TRBD1 (5 bases). This TCR derives from a human donor with alopecia areata. CDR3 in amino acids: CASSLKGQKGTDTQYF. The DNA for the CDR3 is TGTGCCAGCAGCTTGAAAGGACAAAAGGGAACAGATACGCAGTATTTT.